This T cell receptor (beta chain) originates from a study of shared clonotypes between healthy human individuals. The overall study: For every donor, three CD4 naive, three CD4 memory, two CD8 naive and one CD8 memory plates were used. Study conclusions and caveats: The low donor count limited represented genetic and exposure-history diversity.

The data were produced by immunoSEQ multiplex PCR, yet TCRdb's version contains in-frame clones alone and is incomplete. The sample gives 2 million to 2.5 million clones, 85% to 95% of which show up once; more than 0.1% is in the top ten. CDR1 and CDR2 (germline): SGHDT, YYEEEE. The V gene lost 4 bases and the J gene lost 0 bases, with 11 bases spanning the gap. This CDR3 region has 15 residues. Regarding this clone: What it binds is not known.

This chain connects TRBV5-6 to TRBJ1-3; no clear D. The receptor was isolated from a man aged 18 to 30 in good health. Input material: naive CD4+ T cells sorted from blood. The subset here: CD45RA+ positively selected. The CDR3 DNA reads as TGTGCCAGCAGCGGGAGAGAGGGCTCTGGAAACACCATATATTTT. This translates into CASSGREGSGNTIYF.